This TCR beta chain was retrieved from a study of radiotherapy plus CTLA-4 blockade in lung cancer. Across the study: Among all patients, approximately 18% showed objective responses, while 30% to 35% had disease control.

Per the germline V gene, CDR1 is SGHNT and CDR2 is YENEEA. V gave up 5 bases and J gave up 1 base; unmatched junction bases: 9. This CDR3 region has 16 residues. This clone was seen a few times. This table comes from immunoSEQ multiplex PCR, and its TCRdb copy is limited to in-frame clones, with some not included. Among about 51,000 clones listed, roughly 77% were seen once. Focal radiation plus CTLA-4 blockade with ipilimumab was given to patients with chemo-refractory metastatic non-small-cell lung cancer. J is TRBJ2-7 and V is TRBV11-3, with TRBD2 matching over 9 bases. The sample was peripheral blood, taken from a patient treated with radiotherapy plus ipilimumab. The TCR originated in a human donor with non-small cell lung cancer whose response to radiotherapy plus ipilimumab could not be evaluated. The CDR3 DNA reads TGTGCCAGCAGCCCCCGGACGACTAGCGGATCCTACGAGCAGTACTTC. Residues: CASSPRTTSGSYEQYF.